Listed below are T cell receptor beta chains from one sample, sequenced in a study of cytomegalovirus exposure and HLA in healthy donors. Sequenced by immunoSEQ multiplex PCR; TCRdb stores in-frame clones only, minus some. The sample consists of 100,000 to 150,000 clones, around four fifths of them appearing once. The sequenced sample consisted of PBMCs. These receptors all come from a middle-aged woman in good health and CMV-seronegative. CDR3s include the opening cysteine and the closing phenylalanine or tryptophan. Fields, in order: J gene, V gene, CDR3 length, CDR3 protein.

>TRBJ1-2|TRBV6-6|12
CASSATGNGYTF
>TRBJ2-6|TRBV5-1|17
CASSLSGGASGANVLTF
>TRBJ2-5|TRBV4-3|13
CASSQDSGETQYF
>TRBJ2-2|TRBV2|16
CASREGLGAYTGELFF
>TRBJ2-1|TRBV5-6|11
CASSLTGGWFF
>TRBJ1-2|TRBV12-5|16
CASGLNPGQGIYGYTF
>TRBJ2-1|TRBV11-2|19
CASRGLRPGLAGGYNEQFF
>TRBJ2-7|TRBV30|15
CAWSRHGQGAYEQYF
>TRBJ2-5|TRBV12-5|14
CASGDWDSSETQYF
>TRBJ2-6|TRBV4-2|17
CASSQVGSAAGANVLTF
>TRBJ1-2|TRBV29-1|10
CSVEGEGWPF
>TRBJ2-2|TRBV7-2|15
CASSYQGPNTGELFF
>TRBJ2-7|TRBV7-9|14
CASSQTRVPPEQYF
>TRBJ2-7|TRBV30|15
CAWSSRTGRDDEQYF
>TRBJ2-2|TRBV7-3|13
CASSFGGTGELFF
>TRBJ2-2|TRBV7-8|16
CASSRRSGANTGELFF
>TRBJ1-1|TRBV7-2|16
CASSQEWAGEKGEAFF
>TRBJ2-7|TRBV9|15
CASSVALGPEGEQYF
>TRBJ1-2|TRBV6-5|15
CASRLQGVANYGYTF
>TRBJ1-4|TRBV2|15
CASSEGGGHNEKLFF
>TRBJ2-7|TRBV27|16
CASSRNPRQGLYEQYF
>TRBJ1-5|TRBV28|15
CASSSGTGGNQPQHF
>TRBJ1-6|TRBV7-2|16
CASSQQGNVRDSPLHF
>TRBJ2-2|TRBV2|15
CASAWGTAFTGELFF
>TRBJ1-4|TRBV7-2|15
CASSLNRGLFEKLFF
>TRBJ2-7|TRBV28|14
CASTTGQGAYEQYF
>TRBJ1-2|TRBV6-5|14
CASSYSGAQDGYTF
>TRBJ2-4|TRBV11-2|14
CASSPSRVDVDQYF
>TRBJ1-2|TRBV5-1|14
CASSLEQRNYGYTF
>TRBJ2-7|TRBV29-1|13
CSVERENAYEQYF
>TRBJ1-2|TRBV13|18
CASSLVEGTGYFYYGYTF
>TRBJ1-1|TRBV11-3|14
CASSPGQGLTEAFF
>TRBJ2-1|TRBV5-1|16
CASSTQGQGGRDEQFF
>TRBJ2-7|TRBV11-2|17
CASSLDIPLRVTYEQYF
>TRBJ2-1|TRBV12-5|15
CASGLASGAYNEQFF
>TRBJ2-1|TRBV20-1|11
CSARDTPGQFF